The T cell receptor beta chain described here comes from a study of technical replicates of blood from a handful of donors. The CDR3 sequence is 14 residues long. V gave up 4 bases and J gave up 2 bases, with 12 bases separating them. CDR1 MGHRA and CDR2 YSYEKL come from the germline V gene. Profiling relied on immunoSEQ multiplex PCR, and the TCRdb table lists in-frame clones only, not all of them. The table shows about 93,000 clones, with around 95% occurring only once. This clonotype originated in a human donor in good health. The source material was T cells isolated from PBMCs. This chain joins TRBV4-1 and TRBJ2-7, with a tentative D call TRBD2 (6 bases). The CDR3: CASSRGTGTYEQYF. The CDR3 coding sequence is TGCGCCAGCAGCCGAGGGACTGGTACCTACGAGCAGTACTTC.